A selection of T cell receptor beta chains follows, all from one sample in a study of cytomegalovirus exposure and HLA in healthy donors. TCRdb keeps only in-frame clones here, not all; method: immunoSEQ multiplex PCR. The sample has over 120,000 clones; nearly 10% are singletons. The source material was PBMCs. These receptors were collected from a man aged 45-65 years in good health and CMV-seronegative. The CDR3 runs from the conserved cysteine through the conserved F or W. D genes are given only for firm matches.

TRBJ2-5	-	TRBV25-1	CASSELTGVAGETQYF
TRBJ2-3	-	TRBV5-4	CASSLEASGTDTQYF
TRBJ2-5	-	TRBV6-5	CASRTGGRKTQYF
TRBJ1-5	-	TRBV19	CASSLINQPQHF
TRBJ2-5	-	TRBV18	CASSPISGAPKETQYF
TRBJ2-5	TRBD1	TRBV10-1	CASSDSPGTGPWEQYF
TRBJ1-2	TRBD1	TRBV6-1	CASSPLGDRTHGYTF
TRBJ1-2	TRBD1	TRBV4-1	CASSRSTGGATYGYTF
TRBJ2-7	-	TRBV10-2	CASSESLGAWGSEQYF
TRBJ1-1	-	TRBV5-6	CASSYVKGATEAFF
TRBJ2-7	-	TRBV29-1	CSVEGSVDYEQYF
TRBJ1-6	-	TRBV7-2	CASSLQGPTINSPLHF
TRBJ2-2	-	TRBV5-6	CASSFSGTIKAGELFF
TRBJ1-1	-	TRBV6-6	CASSYAGPGDTEAFF
TRBJ2-7	-	TRBV20-1	CSAVSGYEQYF
TRBJ1-1	TRBD1	TRBV4-1	CASSSGGAIGLNTEAFF
TRBJ1-1	-	TRBV7-3	CASALGAVLNTEAFF
TRBJ1-3	TRBD1	TRBV4-2	CASSQHTTPGQEGWVYF
TRBJ1-1	TRBD1	TRBV19	CASSALGTGKGNTEAFF
TRBJ2-7	TRBD1	TRBV11-1	CASSLDRGLTYEQYF
TRBJ1-5	-	TRBV4-1	CASSQDPRGGQEPQHF
TRBJ2-1	TRBD2	TRBV10-1	CANPPGAGGPNEQFF
TRBJ1-4	TRBD1	TRBV29-1	CSVESRGNAEKLFF